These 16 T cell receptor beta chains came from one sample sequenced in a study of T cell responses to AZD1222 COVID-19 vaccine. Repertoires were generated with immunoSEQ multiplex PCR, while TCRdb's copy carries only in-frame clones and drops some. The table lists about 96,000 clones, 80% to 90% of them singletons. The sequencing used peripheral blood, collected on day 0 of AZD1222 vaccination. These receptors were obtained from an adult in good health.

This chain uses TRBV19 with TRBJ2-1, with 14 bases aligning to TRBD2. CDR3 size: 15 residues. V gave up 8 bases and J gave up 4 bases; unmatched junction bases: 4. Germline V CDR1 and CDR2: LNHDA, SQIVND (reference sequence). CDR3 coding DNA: TGTGCCAGTTCCGGACTAGCGGGGGGATACAATGAGCAGTTCTTC. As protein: CASSGLAGGYNEQFF. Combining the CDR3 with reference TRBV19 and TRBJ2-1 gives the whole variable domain DGGITQSPKYLFRKEGQNVTLSCEQNLNHDAMYWYRQDPGQGLRLIYYSQIVNDFQKGDIAEGYSVSREKKESFPLTVTSAQKNPTAFYLCASSGLAGGYNEQFFGPGTRLTVL.

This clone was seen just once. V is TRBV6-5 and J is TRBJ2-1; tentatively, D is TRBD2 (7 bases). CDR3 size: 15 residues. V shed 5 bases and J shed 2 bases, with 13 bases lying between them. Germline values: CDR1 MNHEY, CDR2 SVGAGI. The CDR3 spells CASSRGGATYNEQFF. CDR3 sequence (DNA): TGTGCCAGCAGTCGTGGGGGGGCGACCTACAATGAGCAGTTCTTC.

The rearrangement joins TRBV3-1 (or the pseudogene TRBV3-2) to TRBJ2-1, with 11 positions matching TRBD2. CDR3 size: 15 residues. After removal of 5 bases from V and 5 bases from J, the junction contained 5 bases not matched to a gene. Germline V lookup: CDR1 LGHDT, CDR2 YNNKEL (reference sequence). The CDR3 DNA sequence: TGTGCCAGCAGCGCGACTAGCGGGGCCAACAATGAGCAGTTCTTC. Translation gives CASSATSGANNEQFF.

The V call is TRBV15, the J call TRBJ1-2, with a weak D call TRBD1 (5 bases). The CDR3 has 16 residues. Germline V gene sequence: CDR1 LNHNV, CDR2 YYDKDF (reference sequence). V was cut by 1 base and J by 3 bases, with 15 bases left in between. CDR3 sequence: CATSRGGARVDYGYTF. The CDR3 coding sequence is TGTGCCACCAGCAGAGGAGGGGCGCGGGTGGACTATGGCTACACCTTC. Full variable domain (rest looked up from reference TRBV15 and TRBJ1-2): DAMVIQNPRYQVTQFGKPVTLSCSQTLNHNVMYWYQQKSSQAPKLLFHYYDKDFNNEADTPDNFQSRRPNTSFCFLDIRSPGLGDTAMYLCATSRGGARVDYGYTFGSGTRLTVV.

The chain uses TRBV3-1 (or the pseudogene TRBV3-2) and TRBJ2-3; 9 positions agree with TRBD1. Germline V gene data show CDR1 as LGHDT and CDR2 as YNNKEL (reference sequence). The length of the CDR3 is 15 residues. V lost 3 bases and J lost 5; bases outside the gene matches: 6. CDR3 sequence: CASSHTGGIGDTQYF. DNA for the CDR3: TGTGCCAGCAGCCACACAGGGGGCATTGGAGATACGCAGTATTTT.

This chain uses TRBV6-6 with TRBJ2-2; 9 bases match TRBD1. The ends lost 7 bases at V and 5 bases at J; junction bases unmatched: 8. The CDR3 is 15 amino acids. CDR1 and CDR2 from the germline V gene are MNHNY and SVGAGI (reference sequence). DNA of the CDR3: TGTGCCAGCATTGCACAGGGGGCGCGTACCGGGGAGCTGTTTTTT. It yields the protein CASIAQGARTGELFF.

The CDR3 loop is CASSQTENTEAFF. The CDR3 nucleotides read TGTGCCAGCAGCCAGACAGAGAACACTGAAGCTTTCTTT. The J gene is TRBJ1-1, the V gene TRBV11-3; possibly TRBD1 for D (5 bases). The V gene lost 5 bases and the J gene lost 1 base, with 8 bases spanning the gap. The CDR3 length is 13 residues. From germline, CDR1 is SGHNT and CDR2 YENEEA.

The CDR3 loop reads CASSLRGSNQPQHF. Written as DNA, the CDR3 is TGTGCCAGCAGTCTTCGGGGCAGCAATCAGCCCCAGCATTTT. The V call is TRBV5-8, the J call TRBJ1-5; perhaps TRBD1 as D (5 bases). The V gene's germline CDR1 is SGHTS and CDR2 YDEGEE. The V gene lost 5 bases and the J gene lost 1 base, with 10 bases spanning the gap. The CDR3 covers 14 residues.

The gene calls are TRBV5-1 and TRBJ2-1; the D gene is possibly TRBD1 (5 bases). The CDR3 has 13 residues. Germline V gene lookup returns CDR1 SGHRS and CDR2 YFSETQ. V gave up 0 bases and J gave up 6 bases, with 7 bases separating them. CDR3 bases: TGCGCCAGCAGCTTGGCCCAGGGCAATGAGCAGTTCTTC. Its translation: CASSLAQGNEQFF.

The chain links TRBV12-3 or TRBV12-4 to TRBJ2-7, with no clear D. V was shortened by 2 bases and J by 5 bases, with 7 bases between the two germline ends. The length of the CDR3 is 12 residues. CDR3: CASSLRLHEQYF. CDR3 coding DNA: TGTGCCAGCAGTTTACGGCTGCACGAGCAGTACTTC.

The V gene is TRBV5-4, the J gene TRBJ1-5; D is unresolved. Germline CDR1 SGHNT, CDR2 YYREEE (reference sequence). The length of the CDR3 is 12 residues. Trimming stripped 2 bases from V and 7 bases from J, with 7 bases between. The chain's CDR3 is CASSFEDQPQHF. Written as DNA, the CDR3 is TGTGCCAGCAGCTTTGAGGACCAGCCCCAGCATTTT.

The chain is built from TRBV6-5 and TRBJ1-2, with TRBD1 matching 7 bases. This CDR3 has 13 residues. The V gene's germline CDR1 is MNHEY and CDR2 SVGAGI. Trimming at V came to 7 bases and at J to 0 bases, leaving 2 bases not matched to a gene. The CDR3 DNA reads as TGTGCCAGCACGCAGGGGGCTAACTATGGCTACACCTTC. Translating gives CASTQGANYGYTF.

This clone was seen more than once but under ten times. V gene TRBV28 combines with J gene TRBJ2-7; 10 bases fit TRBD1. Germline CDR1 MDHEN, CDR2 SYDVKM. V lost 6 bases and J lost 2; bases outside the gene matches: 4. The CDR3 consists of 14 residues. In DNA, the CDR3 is TGTGCCAGCAGCTCCGGGACAGGGGCCTACGAGCAGTACTTC. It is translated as CASSSGTGAYEQYF.

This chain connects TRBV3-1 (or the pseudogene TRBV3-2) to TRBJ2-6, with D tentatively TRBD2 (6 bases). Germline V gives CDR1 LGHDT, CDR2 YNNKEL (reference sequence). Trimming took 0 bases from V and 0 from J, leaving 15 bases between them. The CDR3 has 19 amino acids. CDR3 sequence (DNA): TGTGCCAGCAGCCAAGATTGGGCGGGACGGGACTCTGGGGCCAACGTCCTGACTTTC. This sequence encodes CASSQDWAGRDSGANVLTF.

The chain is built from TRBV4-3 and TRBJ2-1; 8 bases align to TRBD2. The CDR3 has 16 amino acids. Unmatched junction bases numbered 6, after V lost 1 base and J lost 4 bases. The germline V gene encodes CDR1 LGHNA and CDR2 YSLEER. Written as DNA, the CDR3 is TGCGCCAGCAGCCAAGCGATCGGGGGGGTTTACAATGAGCAGTTCTTC. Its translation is CASSQAIGGVYNEQFF.

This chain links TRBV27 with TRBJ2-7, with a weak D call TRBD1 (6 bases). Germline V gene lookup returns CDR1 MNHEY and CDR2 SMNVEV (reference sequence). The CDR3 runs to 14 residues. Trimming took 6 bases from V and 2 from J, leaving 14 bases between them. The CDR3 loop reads CASRGTSFAYEQYF. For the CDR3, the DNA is TGTGCCAGCAGAGGGACATCCTTTGCCTACGAGCAGTACTTC.